Following are 7 T cell receptor beta chains from one sample sequenced in a study of T cell responses to AZD1222 COVID-19 vaccine. Sequenced by immunoSEQ multiplex PCR; TCRdb stores in-frame clones only, minus some. Counted here are roughly 180,000 clones, 91% occurring once; the ten biggest clones make up under 2.5%. The source was peripheral blood, collected on day 0 of AZD1222 vaccination. Every receptor here comes from an adult in good health.

This rearrangement joins TRBV21-1 to TRBJ2-2. TRBV21-1 is deemed a pseudogene. The CDR3 covers 17 residues. CDR3: CASSKQRGTVNTGELFF. For the CDR3, the DNA is TGTGCCAGCAGCAAACAACGAGGGACGGTGAACACCGGGGAGCTGTTTTTT.

The V and J genes are TRBV27 and TRBJ1-2; 10 bases line up with TRBD1. CDR1 and CDR2 (germline): MNHEY, SMNVEV (reference sequence). The CDR3 has 15 residues. The junction had 12 bases not matched to a gene; V was cut back by 6 bases and J by 8 bases. The CDR3 sequence is CASRAGDRGFEGYTF. The CDR3 DNA reads TGTGCCAGCAGAGCAGGGGACAGGGGTTTTGAAGGCTACACCTTC.

The chain joins TRBV28 to TRBJ1-5; D gene uncertain. CDR1 is MDHEN, CDR2 SYDVKM, per germline. The CDR3 extends over 14 amino acids. Trimming stripped 5 bases from V and 11 bases from J, with 19 bases between. The CDR3 reads CASSLIGVESAQHF. The CDR3 nucleotides are TGTGCCAGCAGTCTCATTGGGGTAGAATCAGCCCAGCATTTT.

This clone was detected only once. The V call is TRBV9, the J call TRBJ1-3; D possibly corresponds to TRBD1 (6 bases). V was cut by 6 bases and J by 4 bases, with 14 bases left in between. CDR1 and CDR2 from the germline V gene are SGDLS and YYNGEE. There are 14 residues in the CDR3. The CDR3 coding sequence is TGTGCCAGCAAAGGGGGGCTGGGCGGAAACACCATATATTTT. It codes for CASKGGLGGNTIYF.

Concerning this clone: The junction departs from germline at one end; a sequencing error may be responsible. This CDR3 is also generated by other DNA sequences in the sample. The chain carries TRBV3-1 (or the pseudogene TRBV3-2) and TRBJ2-7, with D perhaps assigned TRBD1 or TRBD2 (5 bases each). CDR3 length equals 14 residues. Germline lookup yields CDR1 LGHDT and CDR2 YNNKEL (reference sequence). The DNA of the CDR3 is TGTGCCAGCAGCCCCCCGGGGCTCTCCTATGAGCAGTACTTC. It specifies CASSPPGLSYEQYF.

This chain uses TRBV28 with TRBJ1-5; 8 nucleotides agree with TRBD1. Trimming removed 6 bases from V and 5 bases from J; junction bases left unmatched: 12. This CDR3 comprises 16 residues. Germline assignment: CDR1 MDHEN and CDR2 SYDVKM. The CDR3 DNA sequence: TGTGCCAGCAGCCTCTACTACAGGGGGGCATATCAGCCCCAGCATTTT. It encodes CASSLYYRGAYQPQHF. Combining the CDR3 with reference TRBV28 and TRBJ1-5 gives the whole variable domain DVKVTQSSRYLVKRTGEKVFLECVQDMDHENMFWYRQDPGLGLRLIYFSYDVKMKEKGDIPEGYSVSREKKERFSLILESASTNQTSMYLCASSLYYRGAYQPQHFGDGTRLSIL.

This clone was found once. The rearrangement uses TRBV30 and TRBJ2-6; unclear D gene. CDR1 and CDR2 (germline): GTSNPN, SVGIG (reference sequence). There are 18 residues in the CDR3. Trimming took 2 bases from V and 0 from J, leaving 17 bases between them. CDR3 in amino acids: CAWSSDLGTPSGANVLTF. The CDR3 DNA is TGTGCCTGGAGTTCGGACCTGGGAACTCCCTCTGGGGCCAACGTCCTGACTTTC.